This T cell receptor (beta chain) was identified in a study of T cell responses to AZD1222 COVID-19 vaccine. The assay was immunoSEQ multiplex PCR, and TCRdb's table has in-frame clones only and misses some. The sample lists about 140,000 clones; around 90% were seen once. This clonotype was sampled from an adult who received the AZD1222 COVID-19 vaccine. The sequencing here drew on peripheral blood, taken 28 days after the second AZD1222 dose.

The CDR3 loop reads CASSYRLAGGRHTQYF. The CDR3 DNA follows: TGTGCCAGCAGCTACAGACTAGCGGGGGGGCGTCATACGCAGTATTTT. The V call is TRBV5-8, the J call TRBJ2-3; 14 nucleotides align to TRBD2. Looked up from germline, CDR1 is SGHTS and CDR2 is YDEGEE. The CDR3 extends over 16 amino acids. V lost 3 bases and J lost 7; bases outside the gene matches: 7.